The clone carrying this T cell receptor (beta chain) has a single count. The ends were cut back, 2 bases at V and 3 bases at J, with 8 bases in the middle. This CDR3 is 14 amino acids long. Per the germline V gene, CDR1 is MNHEY and CDR2 is SMNVEV (reference sequence). These data are taken from a study of CD8 T cells in Susac syndrome. Random hexamers primed reverse transcription of about 0.5 to 1 ug RNA. TCRdb called the immunoSEQ multiplex PCR reads again in MiXCR, with one record for every CDR3 protein. The sample shows 150,000 to 180,000 distinct CDR3 sequences, roughly 95% of them seen only once.

V usage is TRBV27 and J usage is TRBJ1-3; TRBD1 is a possible D gene (5 bases). This clonotype originated in a human donor with Susac syndrome. The sample was CD4+ T cells from PBMCs. The CDR3 sequence is CASSLTGFGNTIYF. In nucleotides, the CDR3 is TGTGCCAGCAGTTTAACAGGATTTGGAAACACCATATATTTT.